The 8 T cell receptor beta chains given below trace back to one sample, sequenced in a study of OX40 agonist ivuxolimab in advanced cancers. Generated by immunoSEQ multiplex PCR, the TCRdb table keeps only in-frame clones and is missing some. This table holds under 200,000 clones, approximately 94% found once. Source: CD4+ or CD8+ T cells sorted from blood, taken in a trial of the OX40 agonist ivuxolimab. These receptors were taken from an adult with an advanced solid tumor such as melanoma, head and neck, liver or kidney cancer.

The rearrangement uses TRBV18 and TRBJ1-2; unclear D gene. In germline, CDR1 is KGHSH, CDR2 LQKENI. The CDR3 consists of 16 residues. The V gene lost 0 bases and the J gene lost 6 bases, with 17 bases spanning the gap. As DNA, the CDR3 is TGTGCCAGCTCACCACCGTCGGTCTCGGCAAGGAATGGCTACACCTTC. Translation gives CASSPPSVSARNGYTF.

The chain is built from TRBV6-1 and TRBJ2-5, with 9 bases matching TRBD1. The J call is uncertain, as TRBJ2-7 better fits the DNA end. The CDR3 extends over 14 amino acids. Per the germline V gene, CDR1 is MNHNS and CDR2 is SASEGT. The CDR3 DNA reads TGTGCCAGCAGCGCGCAGTGGACAGGGGTCGAGCAGTACTTC. Its translation: CASSAQWTGVEQYF.

This chain links TRBV28 with TRBJ1-5; TRBD1 aligns across 12 bases. The CDR3 runs 14 residues. Germline CDR1 reads MDHEN; CDR2 reads SYDVKM. V gave up 5 bases and J gave up 5 bases; unmatched junction bases: 1. In DNA form, the CDR3 reads TGTGCCAGCAGTGGGACAGGGGGCTATCAGCCCCAGCATTTT. As protein: CASSGTGGYQPQHF.

This clone was seen only a few times. The chain employs TRBV23-1 and TRBJ2-7, with unresolved D. TRBV23-1 is an open reading frame, and its role is uncertain. CDR3 length: 17 residues. Trimming cost V 0 bases and J 2 bases, with 17 bases left between them. CDR3 nucleotide sequence: TGCGCCAGCAGTCAATCGGTGGAGAACAGCCAGCCCTACGAGCAGTACTTC. This gives the protein CASSQSVENSQPYEQYF.

The gene calls are TRBV19 and TRBJ2-7; maybe TRBD2 (5 bases). Germline loops: CDR1 LNHDA, CDR2 SQIVND (reference sequence). This CDR3 has 15 residues. Trimming took 5 bases from V and 1 from J, leaving 15 bases between them. The CDR3 here is CASSSPGSGSYEQYF. Written as DNA, the CDR3 is TGTGCCAGTAGTTCGCCCGGCAGCGGTTCCTACGAGCAGTACTTC.

The V and J genes are TRBV5-6 and TRBJ1-2; 9 nucleotides match TRBD1. With V trimmed by 4 bases and J by 1 base, 2 bases remained unmatched. The CDR3 contains 14 residues. Germline lookup yields CDR1 SGHDT and CDR2 YYEEEE. CDR3 sequence reads: CASSRTGVNYGYTF. DNA for the CDR3: TGTGCCAGCAGCCGGACAGGGGTTAACTATGGCTACACCTTC.

The chain recombines TRBV27 with TRBJ1-2; no clear D. Trimming removed 1 base at V and 8 bases at J, with 11 bases between. The germline V gene encodes CDR1 MNHEY and CDR2 SMNVEV (reference sequence). The CDR3 is made up of 13 amino acids. The CDR3 DNA reads TGTGCCAGCAGTTTATGGGGAAGTCAAGGCTACACCTTC. Translated: CASSLWGSQGYTF.

This clone has just one count. The chain recombines TRBV5-1 with TRBJ1-2; D ambiguous. The CDR3 is 14 amino acids. CDR1 is SGHRS and CDR2 is YFSETQ in the germline V gene. V shed 0 bases and J shed 8 bases, with 14 bases lying between them. CDR3 nucleotide sequence: TGCGCCAGCAGCTTGGAGGTCCCCAAATCAGGCTACACCTTC. Amino acids: CASSLEVPKSGYTF.